This T cell receptor beta chain appears in the sequencing data of a study of shared clonotypes between healthy human individuals. This clone showed up just a few times. The repertoire was sequenced with immunoSEQ multiplex PCR; TCRdb's copy has only in-frame clones and lacks some. Here the sample spans 850,000 to 1,200,000 clones, about 76% being singletons. Between the trimmed V and J ends, which lost 6 bases and 9 bases, there was a span of 12 bases. CDR3 length equals 12 residues. Per germline, CDR1 MNHEY and CDR2 SVGAGI. The sample consisted of memory CD4+ T cells sorted from blood. Subset meaning: CD45RA-negative fraction. The TCR originated in a man younger than 30 in good health. The chain employs TRBV6-5 and TRBJ2-1; D remains unclear. This chain's CDR3 is CASSLRWGEQFF. As DNA, the CDR3 is TGTGCCAGCAGCCTACGCTGGGGTGAGCAGTTCTTC.